This is a list of T cell receptor beta chains from one sample in a study of blood T cells in healthy people across ages. TCRdb reanalysed the 5' RACE reads using MiXCR and keeps one entry per CDR3 protein. The sample consists of around 1,800,000 distinct CDR3 sequences, roughly two fifths of them appearing once. Sequencing input: blood. These receptors were taken from a human donor in good health. The CDR3 runs from the conserved cysteine through the conserved F or W. A D gene is named only where the DNA matches it firmly. Some rows mark clone size as missing; the rest say once, few, many or name a class of expanded clone.

TRBJ1-1	15	-	TRBV7-8	-	TGTGCCAGCAGCCTAAACCAGTTTACAAACACTGAAGCTTTCTTT	CASSLNQFTNTEAFF
TRBJ2-1	14	many	TRBV4-3	TRBD1	TGCGCCAGCAGCCGACAGGGCTCCTACAATGAGCAGTTCTTC	CASSRQGSYNEQFF
TRBJ2-3	14	-	TRBV15	TRBD2	TGTGCCACCAGCGGGCGGGGGAGCACAGATACGCAGTATTTT	CATSGRGSTDTQYF
TRBJ2-7	15	-	TRBV4-3	-	TGCGCCAGCAGCCAAGATCCGTCCGAATACTACGAGCAGTACTTC	CASSQDPSEYYEQYF
TRBJ2-7	15	few	TRBV12-3/TRBV12-4	TRBD2	TGTGCCAGCAGTTTAGGACTAGCGGGTTACGGTGAGCAGTACTTC	CASSLGLAGYGEQYF
TRBJ2-7	16	-	TRBV5-1	-	TGCGCCAGCAGCCCCTACCAGGGGATCTCCTACAATGAGCAGTACTTC	CASSPYQGISYNEQYF
TRBJ2-6	15	-	TRBV28	TRBD1	TGTGCCAGCAGCCCCCCGACGGGGACAGGCTTAACCCTGACTTTC	CASSPPTGTGLTLTF
TRBJ2-1	16	few	TRBV7-3	-	TGTGCCAGCAGCTTCAGACTTCCCAACTCCTACAATGAGCAGTTCTTC	CASSFRLPNSYNEQFF
TRBJ1-1	14	-	TRBV7-2	TRBD1	TGTGCCAGCAGCTTCGGACAGGCGAGCACTGAAGCTTTCTTT	CASSFGQASTEAFF
TRBJ2-1	15	few	TRBV2	TRBD2	TGTGCCAGCACCCTGTTCTTAGCGGGGGGGCCTGAGCAGTTCTTC	CASTLFLAGGPEQFF
TRBJ2-7	14	-	TRBV20-1	-	TGCAGTGCCACGACGAGGGACCGACCCTACGAGCAGTACTTC	CSATTRDRPYEQYF
TRBJ2-7	16	few	TRBV5-1	TRBD1	TGCGCCAGCAGCCCGTTCGGGGCCAGGGGGACCTACGAGCAGTACTTC	CASSPFGARGTYEQYF
TRBJ2-1	15	few	TRBV7-2	TRBD1	TGTGCCAGCAGCCCCCAAATGGAGACAGGGCATGAGCAGTTCTTC	CASSPQMETGHEQFF
TRBJ1-2	13	-	TRBV29-1	TRBD1	TGCAGCGCGACAGGGGAATCTAACTATGGCTACACCTTC	CSATGESNYGYTF
TRBJ2-6	16	few	TRBV7-3	-	TGTGCCAGCAGCTTATTTAAGGGCGGTGGGGCCAACGTCCTGACTTTC	CASSLFKGGGANVLTF
TRBJ2-7	16	-	TRBV20-1	TRBD2	TGCAGTGCTAGAGATCTGCTAGCGGGGACTATCTACGAGCAGTACTTC	CSARDLLAGTIYEQYF
TRBJ2-1	15	-	TRBV7-3	-	TGTGCCAGCAGCCCCGCCCCCGCCCTCTACAATGAGCAGTTCTTC	CASSPAPALYNEQFF
TRBJ2-2	14	few	TRBV2	TRBD2	TGTGCCAGCAGTCGAACTAGCGGTACCGGGGAGCTGTTTTTT	CASSRTSGTGELFF
TRBJ2-5	16	-	TRBV6-6	TRBD1	TGTGCCAGCGGAGGATGGACAGGTGGGGGTAGGGAGACCCAGTACTTC	CASGGWTGGGRETQYF
TRBJ2-4	16	-	TRBV7-2	-	TGTGCCAGCAGCTTAGTTGGGGCCCAGAGGGGATACATTCAGTACTTC	CASSLVGAQRGYIQYF
TRBJ1-1	14	-	TRBV6-5	TRBD1	TGTGCCAGCAGTAGGGGACAGAGGGGCACTGAAGCTTTCTTT	CASSRGQRGTEAFF
TRBJ1-2	14	-	TRBV5-1	TRBD1	TGCGCCAGCAGCTCGACAGGGATGGATTATGGCTACACCTTC	CASSSTGMDYGYTF
TRBJ1-2	13	few	TRBV12-3/TRBV12-4	TRBD1	TGTGCCAGCAGTGGGGACAGGGGCGATGGCTACACCTTC	CASSGDRGDGYTF
TRBJ2-1	13	-	TRBV24-1	-	TGTGCCACCAGTGACGTCGGCCGGACGGAGCAGTTCTTC	CATSDVGRTEQFF
TRBJ1-1	12	-	TRBV6-6	-	TGTGCCAGCAGTTACAGGGGCTCTGAAGCTTTCTTT	CASSYRGSEAFF
TRBJ1-1	12	-	TRBV12-3/TRBV12-4	-	TGTGCCAGCAGTTTTGGGCAGCTTGAAGCTTTCTTT	CASSFGQLEAFF
TRBJ2-7	15	many	TRBV10-3	TRBD1	TGTGCCATCAGCCCTCCGGGACAGGGGCGCTACGAGCAGTACTTC	CAISPPGQGRYEQYF
TRBJ2-3	14	-	TRBV25-1	TRBD2	TGTGCCAGCCGGACTAGCGGGGGGAAGAATACGCAGTATTTT	CASRTSGGKNTQYF
TRBJ2-1	15	-	TRBV20-1	TRBD2	TGCAGTGCTGTGAGGCCAGCGGGGGGTTACAATGAGCAGTTCTTC	CSAVRPAGGYNEQFF
TRBJ2-4	14	-	TRBV20-1	-	TGCAGTGCTAGCCGGACTAAAGTCTACAATGAGCAGTACTTC	CSASRTKVYNEQYF
TRBJ2-5	12	-	TRBV29-1	-	TGCAGCGTTGGTAGGGGTAGGAAGACCCAGTACTTC	CSVGRGRKTQYF
TRBJ1-2	13	few	TRBV29-1	-	TGCAGCGTTGGAGGCTCGGGGGGCTATGGCTACACCTTC	CSVGGSGGYGYTF
TRBJ1-5	13	-	TRBV20-1	-	TGCAGTGCTAGAATGTTCTGGAATCAGCCCCAGCATTTT	CSARMFWNQPQHF
TRBJ1-1	15	few	TRBV4-3	-	TGCGCCAGCAGCCCCGGGGAGACGGAGAACACTGAAGCTTTCTTT	CASSPGETENTEAFF
TRBJ2-1	19	-	TRBV25-1	TRBD1	TGTGCCAGCAGTGAATCTAGCTACACAGGGGGCAAGTGGGGGAATGAGCAGTTCTTC	CASSESSYTGGKWGNEQFF
TRBJ2-5	13	many	TRBV5-1	-	TGCGCCAGCAGCTTGAACCCGGAGGAGACCCAGTACTTC	CASSLNPEETQYF
TRBJ2-3	14	-	TRBV10-3	-	TGTGCCATCAGTCCGGGCGGAAGCACAGATACGCAGTATTTT	CAISPGGSTDTQYF
TRBJ2-5	12	-	TRBV12-3/TRBV12-4	-	TGTGCCAGCAGTTTCGGTATCTACGGGCAGTACTTC	CASSFGIYGQYF
TRBJ2-5	15	-	TRBV4-2	-	TGTGCCAGCAGCCAAGATCTTGGTCTAGTAGGTACCCAGTACTTC	CASSQDLGLVGTQYF
TRBJ1-1	13	-	TRBV7-3	-	TGTGCCAGCAGCTATGTATGGGACACTGAAGCTTTCTTT	CASSYVWDTEAFF
TRBJ2-7	16	-	TRBV20-1	TRBD2	TGCAGTGCTAGAGTGGCGGGGGGCCTATCATACAATGAGCAGTACTTC	CSARVAGGLSYNEQYF
TRBJ2-7	13	-	TRBV3-1	-	TGTGCCAGCAGAGAGGAGGGGATGTACGAGCAGTACTTC	CASREEGMYEQYF
TRBJ2-1	14	-	TRBV4-2	-	TGTGCCAGCAGCCAAGATGGGTCAGTGAATGAGCAGTTCTTC	CASSQDGSVNEQFF
TRBJ2-1	14	-	TRBV20-1	-	TGCAGTGCTAGAGTGAGGGGTGTCTACAATGAGCAGTTCTTC	CSARVRGVYNEQFF